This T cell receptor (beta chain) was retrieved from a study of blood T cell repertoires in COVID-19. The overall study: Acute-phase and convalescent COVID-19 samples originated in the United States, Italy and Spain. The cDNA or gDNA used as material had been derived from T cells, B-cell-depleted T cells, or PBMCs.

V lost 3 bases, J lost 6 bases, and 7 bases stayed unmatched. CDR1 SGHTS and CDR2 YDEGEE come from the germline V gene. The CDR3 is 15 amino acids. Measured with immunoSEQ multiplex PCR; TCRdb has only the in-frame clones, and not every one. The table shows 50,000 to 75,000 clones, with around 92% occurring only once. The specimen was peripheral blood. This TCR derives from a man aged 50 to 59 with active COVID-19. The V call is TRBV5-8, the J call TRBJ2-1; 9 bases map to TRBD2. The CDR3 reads CASSSGTSRSNEQFF. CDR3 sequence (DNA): TGTGCCAGCAGCTCTGGGACTAGCAGAAGCAATGAGCAGTTCTTC.